This T cell receptor beta chain is from a study of cytotoxic CD8 clonotypes in ibrutinib-treated CLL. General study results and limits: Baseline values of clonality outstripped age-matched healthy donors and followed circulating CD8+ T-cell counts. Timing of sampling differed between sustained-remission and progressing patients.

Regarding this clone: Its specificity is not known.

CDR3 length: 15 residues. V gave up 0 bases and J gave up 2 bases, with 11 bases separating them. Germline CDR1 SGHNT, CDR2 YYREEE (reference sequence). With sequencing, the targeted depth ranged from 1 in 200,000 to 1 in 1 million T cells. The method was immunoSEQ multiplex PCR; TCRdb's version includes in-frame clones alone and lacks a portion of them. The sample gives approximately 170,000 clones, 70% to 90% of which show up once; around 3% is in the top ten. The sample in question was PBMCs, obtained at disease progression, from a patient treated with ibrutinib. The chain has TRBV5-4 and TRBJ2-5; D possibly corresponds to TRBD1 (6 bases). The sequence was collected from a human donor with chronic lymphocytic leukemia. CDR3 nucleotides: TGTGCCAGCAGCTTGGAGGGACACTTTCAAGAGACCCAGTACTTC. It is translated as CASSLEGHFQETQYF.